This T cell receptor beta chain was profiled in a study of T cell repertoires in cytomegalovirus infection. Study as a whole: From public TCR beta signatures came an indication of both CMV infection and matching HLA type. The study's findings and limits: Within the response measured ex vivo, HLA-C-restricted CMV-specific TCR beta clonotypes were dominant. Carriers of CMV and the relevant HLA type were discriminated by public TCR beta frequency.

Notes on this clonotype: Its matching antigen is unknown. A single base separates this from a much larger clone, so it may be a read error.

This CDR3 comprises 14 residues. Germline V gene data show CDR1 as LNHDA and CDR2 as SQIVND (reference sequence). MiXCR, run by TCRdb on the reads, gives a single entry per CDR3 protein. The sample has approximately 500,000 distinct CDR3 sequences; around 10% are singletons. The sequenced sample consisted of PBMCs. The chain is built from TRBV19 and TRBJ1-6, with D perhaps matching TRBD1 (6 bases). The clonotype originates from a human donor in good health (CMV status not recorded). Some clones in this sample may be carry-over from other donors' samples. In DNA, the CDR3 is TGTGCCGGTAGGAACAGGGACGGCAGATCACCCCTCCACTTT. The encoded protein is CAGRNRDGRSPLHF.